One sample yielded the 21 T cell receptor beta chains listed below, sequenced in a study of T-cell memory formation after mild COVID-19. One entry per CDR3 protein, called by TCRdb with MiXCR from the 5' RACE reads. This sample has about 110,000 distinct CDR3 sequences, with 15% to 20% found just once. Sequenced input: PBMCs or a T cell subset sorted from them (not recorded which). These receptors were taken from a man younger than 30 who had mild COVID-19 (a few samples of this study predate the infection). Cell type and time point are not known.

This chain connects TRBV7-2 to TRBJ1-6; TRBD1 matches at 9 bases. The junction had 7 bases not matched to a gene; V was cut back by 4 bases and J by 12 bases. The CDR3 totals 14 residues. Germline V gives CDR1 SGHTA, CDR2 FQGNSA. Written as DNA, the CDR3 is TGTGCCAGCAGCTCCGGGACAGGGCAACGACCCCTCCACTTT. Amino acid sequence: CASSSGTGQRPLHF.

This clonotype turned up a few times. The CDR3 region has the DNA TGCAGTGCTAGTGTGGAAAAACTGTTTTTT. This gives the protein CSASVEKLFF. The chain carries TRBV20-1 and TRBJ1-4; D is unresolved. CDR3 length: 10 residues. V was shortened by 3 bases and J by 8 bases, with 4 bases between the two germline ends. The germline CDR1 and CDR2 sequences are DFQATT and SNEGSKA (reference sequence).

This clonotype appeared a few times. The chain combines TRBV6-5 with TRBJ2-1; D perhaps matches TRBD2 (6 bases). Trimming removed 4 bases from V and 12 bases from J, with 16 bases in between. The CDR3 extends over 13 amino acids. Germline loops: CDR1 MNHEY, CDR2 SVGAGI. Here the CDR3 reads CASSFLGSRGQFF. The CDR3 DNA reads TGTGCCAGCAGTTTCCTCGGGAGTCGTGGGCAGTTCTTC.

This clonotype was observed a few times. The chain uses TRBV5-6 and TRBJ2-1, with a weak D call TRBD2 (6 bases). The CDR3 loop spans 14 amino acids. V lost 4 bases and J 2 bases, leaving 10 bases between the germline ends. Germline-derived CDR1 and CDR2 are SGHDT and YYEEEE. The CDR3 loop reads CASSLRGTYNEQFF. DNA for the CDR3: TGTGCCAGCAGCCTCCGGGGGACCTACAATGAGCAGTTCTTC.

This clonotype was picked up a small number of times. CDR3 loop: CASSGDPDSYEQYF. The CDR3 DNA reads TGTGCCAGCAGTGGGGACCCCGACTCCTACGAGCAGTACTTC. The chain combines TRBV6-1 with TRBJ2-7, with D possibly being TRBD1 or TRBD2 (5 bases each). Trimming took 4 bases from V and 0 from J, leaving 10 bases between them. The germline V gene encodes CDR1 MNHNS and CDR2 SASEGT. This CDR3 has 14 residues.

The chain links TRBV20-1 to TRBJ2-2, with D possibly being TRBD2 (5 bases). The CDR3 spans 13 residues. The germline V gene has CDR1 DFQATT and CDR2 SNEGSKA (reference sequence). CDR3 coding DNA: TGCAGGGCGGGTTACCCGGGTGGCGGGGAGCTGTTTTTT. Encoded protein: CRAGYPGGGELFF.

This clonotype was counted only a few times. The chain is built from TRBV4-1 and TRBJ1-4; 7 bases match TRBD1. Germline V lookup: CDR1 MGHRA, CDR2 YSYEKL. Trimming cost V 2 bases and J 10 bases; bases outside gene matches: 16. The CDR3 spans 17 residues. This CDR3 is CASSQPGQVGLKRKLFF. In nucleotides, the CDR3 is TGCGCCAGCAGCCAACCCGGACAGGTGGGCCTAAAACGAAAACTGTTTTTT.

The chain combines TRBV7-2 with TRBJ2-7, with D maybe TRBD1 (6 bases). Germline V gene data show CDR1 as SGHTA and CDR2 as FQGNSA. Trimming took 1 base from V and 6 from J, leaving 13 bases between them. This CDR3 spans 14 amino acids. The CDR3 DNA reads as TGTGCCAGCAGCTTAGGATCAGGGGCCTCCGAGCAGTACTTC. Its translation: CASSLGSGASEQYF. Full variable domain (outside the CDR3, taken from reference TRBV7-2 and TRBJ2-7): GAGVSQSPSNKVTEKGKDVELRCDPISGHTALYWYRQSLGQGLEFLIYFQGNSAPDKSGLPSDRFSAERTGGSVSTLTIQRTQQEDSAVYLCASSLGSGASEQYFGPGTRLTVT.

This clonotype was seen more than once but under ten times. V usage is TRBV14 and J usage is TRBJ2-3, with a weak D call TRBD1 (5 bases). The CDR3 is made up of 16 amino acids. The ends were cut back, 0 bases at V and 2 bases at J, with 12 bases in the middle. Germline assignment: CDR1 SGHDN and CDR2 FVKESK. DNA of the CDR3: TGTGCCAGCAGCCAAGATCAAGACAGATCCACAGATACGCAGTATTTT. It encodes CASSQDQDRSTDTQYF.

The chain links TRBV7-2 to TRBJ2-7, with D tentatively TRBD1 (6 bases). Germline V gene sequence: CDR1 SGHTA, CDR2 FQGNSA. V lost 5 bases, J lost 3 bases, and 11 bases lay in between. The CDR3 has 13 residues. The CDR3 DNA follows: TGTGCCAGCAGCCCTACAGGGTTCTACGAGCAGTACGTC. This sequence encodes CASSPTGFYEQYV.

This clonotype was detected only a few times. V usage is TRBV12-3 or TRBV12-4 and J usage is TRBJ2-7; 7 bases are shared with TRBD1. This CDR3 is built from 13 residues. V shed 3 bases and J 3 bases; nucleotides not matched to a gene: 2. The CDR3 DNA sequence: TGTGCCAGCAGTTTGAGGGGGCTCTACGAGCAGTACTTC. Amino acids: CASSLRGLYEQYF.

In this sample, this clonotype turned up a few times. The chain employs TRBV27 and TRBJ2-6, with D possibly TRBD2 on 6 matching bases. Germline values: CDR1 MNHEY, CDR2 SMNVEV (reference sequence). The CDR3 contains 16 residues. Trimming pared 0 bases from V and 2 bases from J, leaving 8 bases between. The CDR3 region is CASSLSGGAGANVLTF. DNA of the CDR3: TGTGCCAGCAGTTTATCGGGCGGGGCTGGGGCCAACGTCCTGACTTTC.

This clonotype was detected ten times or more. The DNA for the CDR3 is TGTGCCAGCAGTTTAGGGCGGGGGGCCGGTGATGAGCAGTTCTTC. Encoded protein: CASSLGRGAGDEQFF. The V gene is TRBV12-3 or TRBV12-4, the J gene TRBJ2-1, with TRBD2 matching over 8 bases. The CDR3 runs to 15 residues. V gave up 1 base and J gave up 8 bases; unmatched junction bases: 7.

V is TRBV12-3 or TRBV12-4 and J is TRBJ2-3; 8 bases map to TRBD2. With 3 bases clipped from V and 12 bases from J, the junction kept 8 bases outside the gene matches. The CDR3 is 13 residues long. The CDR3 bases are TGTGCCAGCAGTTTGGATAGCGGGGCCCCCCAGTATTTT. This gives the protein CASSLDSGAPQYF.

In its sample, this clonotype was seen a few times. V gene TRBV6-5 combines with J gene TRBJ2-7; D uncertain. This CDR3 is 15 amino acids long. Trimming shortened V by 3 bases and J by 3 bases, and 15 bases separated the two germline ends. CDR1 is MNHEY, CDR2 SVGAGI, per germline. CDR3 protein: CASSYVGSSLYEQYF. For the CDR3, the DNA is TGTGCCAGCAGTTATGTGGGGTCCTCCCTCTACGAGCAGTACTTC.

J is TRBJ2-2 and V is TRBV7-2; TRBD2 is a possible D gene (7 bases). Germline V lookup: CDR1 SGHTA, CDR2 FQGNSA. Trimming took 1 base from V and 8 from J, leaving 17 bases between them. CDR3 size: 16 residues. The DNA for the CDR3 is TGTGCCAGCAGCTTAGATGCCGGGGGGCTGAAAGGGGAGCTGTTTTTT. Its protein is CASSLDAGGLKGELFF.

This clonotype was observed a single time. This chain joins TRBV11-2 and TRBJ2-7; 7 bases line up with TRBD1. CDR3 length equals 12 residues. Looked up from germline, CDR1 is SGHAT and CDR2 is FQNNGV. V was clipped by 0 bases and J by 8 bases; unmatched bases: 1. DNA for the CDR3: TGTGCCAGCAGCTTAGAGGGACAGAAGCAGTACTTC. It encodes CASSLEGQKQYF.

The chain has TRBV18 and TRBJ2-6, with D hard to call. Germline CDR1 KGHSH, CDR2 LQKENI. V was shortened by 2 bases and J by 4 bases, with 3 bases between the two germline ends. The length of the CDR3 is 13 residues. The CDR3, as DNA: TGTGCCAGCTCACCAGACGGGGCCAACGTCCTGACTTTC. This sequence encodes CASSPDGANVLTF.

By share, this clonotype ranks as medium-sized. The CDR3 region is CASSQDPRETQYF. The CDR3 DNA follows: TGTGCCAGCAGCCAAGATCCGAGGGAGACCCAGTACTTC. The rearrangement joins TRBV4-2 to TRBJ2-5; D ambiguous. Trimming left V 0 bases short and J 5 bases short, with 7 bases between. CDR3 length: 13 residues. The V gene's germline CDR1 is LGHNA and CDR2 YNFKEQ.

This clonotype has a count of ten or more. V gene TRBV20-1 combines with J gene TRBJ2-4; the D is unclear. The CDR3 is 13 amino acids. Trimming removed 3 bases at V and 0 bases at J, with 6 bases between. Germline lookup yields CDR1 DFQATT and CDR2 SNEGSKA (reference sequence). The CDR3 is CSASDLAKNIQYF. CDR3 nucleotide sequence: TGCAGTGCTAGTGACCTAGCCAAAAACATTCAGTACTTC.

This chain links TRBV14 with TRBJ1-1; D might be TRBD1 (6 bases). Trimming removed 4 bases at V and 5 bases at J, with 17 bases between. Per germline, CDR1 SGHDN and CDR2 FVKESK. The CDR3 length is 15 residues. CDR3 bases: TGTGCCAGCAGCCGCCAGCCAGGGGTCGGAACTGAAGCTTTCTTT. Protein: CASSRQPGVGTEAFF. Looking up the rest from reference TRBV14 and TRBJ1-1 gives the full variable domain: EAGVTQFPSHSVIEKGQTVTLRCDPISGHDNLYWYRRVMGKEIKFLLHFVKESKQDESGMPNNRFLAERTGGTYSTLKVQPAELEDSGVYFCASSRQPGVGTEAFFGQGTRLTVV.